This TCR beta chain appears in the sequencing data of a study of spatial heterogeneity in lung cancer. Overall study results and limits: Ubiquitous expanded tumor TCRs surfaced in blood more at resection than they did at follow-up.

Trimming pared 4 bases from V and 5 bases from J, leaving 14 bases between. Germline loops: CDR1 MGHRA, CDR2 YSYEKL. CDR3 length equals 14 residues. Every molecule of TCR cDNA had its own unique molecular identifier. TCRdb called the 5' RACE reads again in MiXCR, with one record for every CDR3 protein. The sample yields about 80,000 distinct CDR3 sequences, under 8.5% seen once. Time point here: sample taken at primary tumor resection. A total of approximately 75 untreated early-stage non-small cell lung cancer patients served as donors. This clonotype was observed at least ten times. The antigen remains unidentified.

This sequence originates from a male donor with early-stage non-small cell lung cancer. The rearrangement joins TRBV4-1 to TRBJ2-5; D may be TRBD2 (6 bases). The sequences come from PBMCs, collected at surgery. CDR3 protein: CASSLGTARETQYF. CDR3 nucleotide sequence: TGCGCCAGCAGCCTTGGGACTGCCCGGGAGACCCAGTACTTC.